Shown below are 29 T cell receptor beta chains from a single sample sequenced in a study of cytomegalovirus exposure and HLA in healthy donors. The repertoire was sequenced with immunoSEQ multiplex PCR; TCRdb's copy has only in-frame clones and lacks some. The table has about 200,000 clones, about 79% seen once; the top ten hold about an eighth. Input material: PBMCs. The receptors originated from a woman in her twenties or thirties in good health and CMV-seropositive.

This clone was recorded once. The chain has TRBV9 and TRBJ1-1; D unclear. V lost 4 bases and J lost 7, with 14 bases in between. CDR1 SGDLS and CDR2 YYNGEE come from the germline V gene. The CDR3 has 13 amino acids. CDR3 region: CASSQTGVGEAFF. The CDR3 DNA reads TGTGCCAGCAGCCAAACCGGGGTTGGTGAAGCTTTCTTT.

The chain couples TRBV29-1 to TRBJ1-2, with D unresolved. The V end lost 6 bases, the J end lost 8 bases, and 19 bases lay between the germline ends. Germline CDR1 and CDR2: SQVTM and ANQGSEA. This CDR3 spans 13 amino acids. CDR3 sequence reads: CSVTSGYVGGYTF. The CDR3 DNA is TGCAGCGTAACCTCGGGGTATGTTGGGGGCTACACCTTC.

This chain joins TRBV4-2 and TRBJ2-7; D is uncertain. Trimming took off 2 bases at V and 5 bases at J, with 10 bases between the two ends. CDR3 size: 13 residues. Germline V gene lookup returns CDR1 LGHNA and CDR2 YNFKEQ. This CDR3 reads CASSQSDVDEQYF. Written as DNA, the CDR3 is TGTGCCAGCAGCCAAAGCGACGTGGACGAGCAGTACTTC.

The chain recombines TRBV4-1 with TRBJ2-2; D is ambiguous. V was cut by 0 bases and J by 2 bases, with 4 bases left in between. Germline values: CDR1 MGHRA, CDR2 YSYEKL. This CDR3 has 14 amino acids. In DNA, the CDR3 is TGCGCCAGCAGCCAAGATTATAACACCGGGGAGCTGTTTTTT. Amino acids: CASSQDYNTGELFF.

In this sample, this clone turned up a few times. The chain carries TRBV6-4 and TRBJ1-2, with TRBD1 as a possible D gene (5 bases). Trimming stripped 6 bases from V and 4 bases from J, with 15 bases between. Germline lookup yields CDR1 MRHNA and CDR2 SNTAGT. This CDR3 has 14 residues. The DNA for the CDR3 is TGTGCCAGCAGAGCCGACAGCTACACCTATGGCTACACCTTC. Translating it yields CASRADSYTYGYTF.

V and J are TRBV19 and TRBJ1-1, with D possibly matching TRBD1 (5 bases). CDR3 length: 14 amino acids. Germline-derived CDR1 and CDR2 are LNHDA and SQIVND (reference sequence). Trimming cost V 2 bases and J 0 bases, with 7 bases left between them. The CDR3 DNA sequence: TGTGCCAGTAGTATATCCAGGGTGAACACTGAAGCTTTCTTT. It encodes CASSISRVNTEAFF. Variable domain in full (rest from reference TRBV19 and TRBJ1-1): DGGITQSPKYLFRKEGQNVTLSCEQNLNHDAMYWYRQDPGQGLRLIYYSQIVNDFQKGDIAEGYSVSREKKESFPLTVTSAQKNPTAFYLCASSISRVNTEAFFGQGTRLTVV.

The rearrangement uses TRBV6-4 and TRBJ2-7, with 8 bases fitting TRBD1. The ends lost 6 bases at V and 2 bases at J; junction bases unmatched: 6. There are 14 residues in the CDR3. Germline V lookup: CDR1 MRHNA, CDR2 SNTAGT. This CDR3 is CASSAQGGPYEQYF. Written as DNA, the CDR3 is TGTGCCAGCAGCGCACAGGGGGGACCCTACGAGCAGTACTTC.

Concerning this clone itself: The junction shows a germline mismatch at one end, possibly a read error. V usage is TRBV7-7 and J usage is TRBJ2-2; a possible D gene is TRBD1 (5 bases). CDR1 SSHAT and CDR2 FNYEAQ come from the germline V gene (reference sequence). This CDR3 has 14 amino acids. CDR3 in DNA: TGTGCTAGCAGCTTGAACGCCCAGGGCGGGGAGCTGTTTTTT. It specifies CASSLNAQGGELFF.

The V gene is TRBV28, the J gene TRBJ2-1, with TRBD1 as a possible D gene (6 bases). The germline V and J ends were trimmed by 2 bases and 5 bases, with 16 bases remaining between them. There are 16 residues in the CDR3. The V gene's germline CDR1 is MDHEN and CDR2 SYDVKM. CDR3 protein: CASSLVAGQRNNEQFF. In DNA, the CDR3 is TGTGCCAGCAGTTTAGTCGCTGGACAGCGGAACAATGAGCAGTTCTTC.

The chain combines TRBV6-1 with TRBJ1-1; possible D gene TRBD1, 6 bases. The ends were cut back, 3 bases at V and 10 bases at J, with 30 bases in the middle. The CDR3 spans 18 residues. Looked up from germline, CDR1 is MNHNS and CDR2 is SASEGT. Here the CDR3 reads CASSELGALGRGSIIAFF. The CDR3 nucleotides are TGTGCCAGCAGTGAGCTTGGAGCCTTGGGCAGGGGTAGTATCATAGCTTTCTTT.

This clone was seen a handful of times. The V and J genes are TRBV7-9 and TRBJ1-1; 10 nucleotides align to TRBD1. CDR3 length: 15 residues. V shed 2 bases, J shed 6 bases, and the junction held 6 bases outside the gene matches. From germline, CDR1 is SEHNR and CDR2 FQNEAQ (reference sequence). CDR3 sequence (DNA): TGTGCCAGCAGCTTATACGACAGGGGGCGCTCTGAAGCTTTCTTT. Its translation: CASSLYDRGRSEAFF.

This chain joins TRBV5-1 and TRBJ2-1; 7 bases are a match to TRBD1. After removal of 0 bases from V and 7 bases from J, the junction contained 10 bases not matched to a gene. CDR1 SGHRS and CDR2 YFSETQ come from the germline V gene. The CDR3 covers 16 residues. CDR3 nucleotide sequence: TGCGCCAGCAGCTTGGTGAGGACAGGAAGATCTAATGAGCAGTTCTTC. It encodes CASSLVRTGRSNEQFF.

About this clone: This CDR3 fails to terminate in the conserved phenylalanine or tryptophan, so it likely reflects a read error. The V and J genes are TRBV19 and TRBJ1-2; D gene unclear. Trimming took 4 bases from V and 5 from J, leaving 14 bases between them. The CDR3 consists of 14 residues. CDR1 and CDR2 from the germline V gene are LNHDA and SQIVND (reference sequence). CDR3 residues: CASSSLWEFYGYTL. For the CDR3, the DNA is TGTGCCAGTAGTAGCCTATGGGAGTTTTATGGCTACACCCTC.

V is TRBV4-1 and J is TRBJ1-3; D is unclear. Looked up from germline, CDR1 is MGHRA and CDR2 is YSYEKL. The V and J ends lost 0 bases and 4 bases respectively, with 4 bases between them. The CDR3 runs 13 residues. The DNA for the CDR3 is TGCGCCAGCAGCCAAGATTCAGGAAACACCATATATTTT. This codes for CASSQDSGNTIYF.

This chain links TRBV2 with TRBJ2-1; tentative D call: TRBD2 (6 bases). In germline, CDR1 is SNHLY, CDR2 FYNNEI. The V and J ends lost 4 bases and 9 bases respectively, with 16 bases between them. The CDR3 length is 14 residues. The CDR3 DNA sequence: TGTGCCAGCAGTGGGTTAGCGGATCGGGGTGAGCAGTTCTTC. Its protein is CASSGLADRGEQFF.

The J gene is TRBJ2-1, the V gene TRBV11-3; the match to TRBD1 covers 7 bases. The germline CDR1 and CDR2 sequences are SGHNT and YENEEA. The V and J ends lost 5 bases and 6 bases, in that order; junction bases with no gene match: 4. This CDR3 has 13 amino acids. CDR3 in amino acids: CASSRQGLNEQFF. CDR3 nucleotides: TGTGCCAGCAGCCGACAGGGTCTCAATGAGCAGTTCTTC.

CDR3 nucleotides: TGTGCCAGCAGTGCCGGGACACAAAGGACATATGGCTACACCTTC. This codes for CASSAGTQRTYGYTF. The chain links TRBV6-5 to TRBJ1-2, with D perhaps matching TRBD1 (6 bases). CDR3 length: 15 residues. V lost 5 bases and J 5 bases, leaving 18 bases between the germline ends. Germline loops: CDR1 MNHEY, CDR2 SVGAGI.

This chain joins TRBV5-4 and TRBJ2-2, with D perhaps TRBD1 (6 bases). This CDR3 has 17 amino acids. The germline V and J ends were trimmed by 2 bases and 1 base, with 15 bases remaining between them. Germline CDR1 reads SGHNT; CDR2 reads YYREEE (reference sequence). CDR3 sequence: CASSFVFGQLNTGELFF. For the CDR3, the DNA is TGTGCCAGCAGCTTTGTTTTCGGACAGCTGAACACCGGGGAGCTGTTTTTT.

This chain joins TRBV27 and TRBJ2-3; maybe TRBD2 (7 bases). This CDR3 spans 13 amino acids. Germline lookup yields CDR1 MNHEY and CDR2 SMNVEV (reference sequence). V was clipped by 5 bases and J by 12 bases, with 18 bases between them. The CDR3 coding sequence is TGTGCCAGCAGTCCCGGGGGAGGGGGAGTACAGTATTTT. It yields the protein CASSPGGGGVQYF.

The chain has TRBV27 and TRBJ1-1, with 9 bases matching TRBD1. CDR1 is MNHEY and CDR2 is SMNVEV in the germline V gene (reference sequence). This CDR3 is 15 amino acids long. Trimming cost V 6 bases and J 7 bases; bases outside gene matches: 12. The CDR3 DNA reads TGTGCCAGCAGACCCGGGACAGGGATCCTAGTTGAAGCTTTCTTT. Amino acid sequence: CASRPGTGILVEAFF.

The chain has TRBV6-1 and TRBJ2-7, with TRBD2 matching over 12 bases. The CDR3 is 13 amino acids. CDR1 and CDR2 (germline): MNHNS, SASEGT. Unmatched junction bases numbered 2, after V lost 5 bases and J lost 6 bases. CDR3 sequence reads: CASSKGLAGEQYF. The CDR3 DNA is TGTGCCAGCAGTAAGGGACTAGCGGGCGAGCAGTACTTC.

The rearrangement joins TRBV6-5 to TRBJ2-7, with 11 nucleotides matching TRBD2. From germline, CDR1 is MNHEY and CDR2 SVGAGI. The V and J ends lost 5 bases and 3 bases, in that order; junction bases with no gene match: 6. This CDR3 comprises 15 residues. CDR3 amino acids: CASSKRGTSGYEQYF. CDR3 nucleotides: TGTGCCAGCAGTAAGCGCGGGACTAGCGGCTACGAGCAGTACTTC.

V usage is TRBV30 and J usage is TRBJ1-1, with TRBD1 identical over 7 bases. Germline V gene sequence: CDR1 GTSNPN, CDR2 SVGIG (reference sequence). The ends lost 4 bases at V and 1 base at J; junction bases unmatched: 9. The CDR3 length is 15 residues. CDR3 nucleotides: TGTGCCTGGACTCCGGCCGGGACAGCGAACACTGAAGCTTTCTTT. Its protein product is CAWTPAGTANTEAFF.

The CDR3 nucleotides are TGTGCCAGCAGGCAATCCTTGACAGTGTTGCCTCAGCCCCAGCATTTT. Translation gives CASRQSLTVLPQPQHF. The chain employs TRBV6-6 and TRBJ1-5; TRBD1 might be the D (5 bases). Per germline, CDR1 MNHNY and CDR2 SVGAGI (reference sequence). This CDR3 spans 16 amino acids. The ends were cut back, 6 bases at V and 6 bases at J, with 21 bases in the middle.

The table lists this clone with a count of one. CDR3 residues: CASSLGRGAINQPQHF. CDR3 DNA sequence: TGTGCCAGCAGCTTAGGGCGGGGGGCAATAAATCAGCCCCAGCATTTT. The chain links TRBV7-2 to TRBJ1-5; D is perhaps TRBD1 (6 bases). Germline-derived CDR1 and CDR2 are SGHTA and FQGNSA. This CDR3 spans 16 amino acids. Trimming took off 1 base at V and 4 bases at J, with 14 bases between the two ends.

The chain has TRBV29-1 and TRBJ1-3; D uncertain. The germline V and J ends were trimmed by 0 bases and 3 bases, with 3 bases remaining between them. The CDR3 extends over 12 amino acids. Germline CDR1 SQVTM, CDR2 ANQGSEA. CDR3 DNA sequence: TGCAGCGTTGAAGACTTTGGAAACACCATATATTTT. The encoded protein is CSVEDFGNTIYF.

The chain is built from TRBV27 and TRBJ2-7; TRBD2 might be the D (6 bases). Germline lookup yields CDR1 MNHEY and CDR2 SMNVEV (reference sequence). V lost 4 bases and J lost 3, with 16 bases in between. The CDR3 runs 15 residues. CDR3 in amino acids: CASSSRGELHYEQYF. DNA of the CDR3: TGTGCCAGCAGTTCGCGCGGGGAGCTCCACTACGAGCAGTACTTC.

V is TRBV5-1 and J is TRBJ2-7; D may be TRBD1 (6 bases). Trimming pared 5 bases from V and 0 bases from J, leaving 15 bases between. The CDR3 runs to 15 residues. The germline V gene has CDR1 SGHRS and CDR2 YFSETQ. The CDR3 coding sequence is TGCGCCAGCAGTAATACAGGGTCTTACTCCTACGAGCAGTACTTC. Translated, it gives CASSNTGSYSYEQYF.

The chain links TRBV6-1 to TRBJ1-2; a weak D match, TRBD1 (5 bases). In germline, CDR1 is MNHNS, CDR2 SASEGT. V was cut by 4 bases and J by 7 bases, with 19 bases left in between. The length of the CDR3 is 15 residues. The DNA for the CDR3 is TGTGCCAGCAGTGCGATACAGACGACAGCGGGTGGCTACACCTTC. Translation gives CASSAIQTTAGGYTF.